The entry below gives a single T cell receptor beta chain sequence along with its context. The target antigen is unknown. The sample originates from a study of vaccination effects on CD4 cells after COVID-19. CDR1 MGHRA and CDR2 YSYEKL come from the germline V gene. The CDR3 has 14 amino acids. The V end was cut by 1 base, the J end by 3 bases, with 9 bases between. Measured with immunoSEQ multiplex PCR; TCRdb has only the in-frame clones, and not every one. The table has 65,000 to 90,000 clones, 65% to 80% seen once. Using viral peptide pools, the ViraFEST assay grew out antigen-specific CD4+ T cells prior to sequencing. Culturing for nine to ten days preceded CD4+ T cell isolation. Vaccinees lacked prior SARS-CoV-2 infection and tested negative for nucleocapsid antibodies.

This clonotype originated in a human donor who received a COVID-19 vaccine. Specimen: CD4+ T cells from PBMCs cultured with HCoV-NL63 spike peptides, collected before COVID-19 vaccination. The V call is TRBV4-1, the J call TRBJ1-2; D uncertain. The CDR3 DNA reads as TGCGCCAGCAGCCAAGTCCAGGTGGACTATGGCTACACCTTC. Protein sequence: CASSQVQVDYGYTF.